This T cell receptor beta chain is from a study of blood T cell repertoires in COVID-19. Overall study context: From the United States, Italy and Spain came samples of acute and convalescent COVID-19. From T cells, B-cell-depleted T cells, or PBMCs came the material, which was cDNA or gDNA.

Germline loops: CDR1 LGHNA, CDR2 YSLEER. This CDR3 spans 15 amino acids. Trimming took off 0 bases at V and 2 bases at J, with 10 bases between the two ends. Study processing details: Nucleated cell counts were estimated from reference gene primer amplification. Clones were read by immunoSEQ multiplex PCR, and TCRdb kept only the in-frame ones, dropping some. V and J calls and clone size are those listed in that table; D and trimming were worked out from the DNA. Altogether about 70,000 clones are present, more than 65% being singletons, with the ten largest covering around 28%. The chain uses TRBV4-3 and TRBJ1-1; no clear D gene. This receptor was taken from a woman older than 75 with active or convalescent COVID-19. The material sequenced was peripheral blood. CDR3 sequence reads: CASSQDPGFNTEAFF. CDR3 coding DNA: TGCGCCAGCAGCCAAGATCCGGGGTTCAACACTGAAGCTTTCTTT.